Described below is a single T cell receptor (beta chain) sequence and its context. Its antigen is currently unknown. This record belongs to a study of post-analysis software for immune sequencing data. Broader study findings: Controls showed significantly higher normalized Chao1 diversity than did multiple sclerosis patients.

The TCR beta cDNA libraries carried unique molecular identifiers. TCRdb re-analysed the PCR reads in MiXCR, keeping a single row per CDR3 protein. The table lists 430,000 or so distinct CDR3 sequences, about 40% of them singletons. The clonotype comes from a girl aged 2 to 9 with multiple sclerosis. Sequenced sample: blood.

Here the CDR3 DNA reads TGCGCCAGCAGCTTGGCCCCCGAGGGGACTAGCGGGGGCAATGAGCAGTTCTTC. This gives the protein CASSLAPEGTSGGNEQFF. The gene calls are TRBV5-1 and TRBJ2-1; 14 nucleotides align to TRBD2. The CDR3 loop spans 18 amino acids. J was trimmed by 6 bases and V by 0 bases; bases with no gene match: 8. CDR1 and CDR2 from the germline V gene are SGHRS and YFSETQ.